Listed below are T cell receptor beta chains from one sample, sequenced in a study of OX40 agonist ivuxolimab in advanced cancers. TCRdb's copy holds only in-frame clones and misses some; the assay was immunoSEQ multiplex PCR. Altogether some 99,000 clones are present, less than 95% being singletons, with the ten largest covering around 1.5%. The material was CD4+ or CD8+ T cells sorted from blood, obtained in a trial of the OX40 agonist ivuxolimab. These receptors originate from an adult with an advanced solid tumor such as melanoma, head and neck, liver or kidney cancer. The CDR3 runs from the conserved cysteine through the conserved F or W. Fields, in order: CDR3 protein, V gene, J gene, clone size. The size field is filled for only some rows; it gives once, few, many or a size class.

CASSPLKGQGAPNEQFF	TRBV7-2	TRBJ2-1	.
CATSILGQARGDTQYF	TRBV15	TRBJ2-3	.
CASSPLRGGDEQYF	TRBV18	TRBJ2-7	.
CASSFLAFYSNQPQHF	TRBV7-8	TRBJ1-5	.
CASSGAFGGGYTF	TRBV2	TRBJ1-2	.
CASSPTGTSGFGATGELFF	TRBV11-2	TRBJ2-2	.
CASSTQRGGNTIYF	TRBV19	TRBJ1-3	.
CASSQDRAGLAGAMVYEQYF	TRBV4-1	TRBJ2-7	.
CASSLLRGIENYGYTF	TRBV5-6	TRBJ1-2	.
CASSGLAGLAQYF	TRBV11-3	TRBJ2-3	.
CASSLEAISSYEQYF	TRBV7-8	TRBJ2-7	.
CASSVQGSETQYF	TRBV19	TRBJ2-5	.
CASSLAGGPESEQFF	TRBV7-3	TRBJ2-1	once
CASSVSSGRLYEQYF	TRBV28	TRBJ2-7	.
CASSQGTSRYNEQFF	TRBV4-2	TRBJ2-1	.
CASSPSPVEPQHF	TRBV7-2	TRBJ1-5	.
CASSLQRGDYGYTF	TRBV6-6	TRBJ1-2	.
CASRPQPGQAWGYGYTF	TRBV28	TRBJ1-2	.
CASSALQGNLANEKLFF	TRBV27	TRBJ1-4	.
CAISLRVGETQYF	TRBV10-3	TRBJ2-5	.
CASSVQAGGWNEQFF	TRBV9	TRBJ2-1	.
CSVVAGGRTQYF	TRBV29-1	TRBJ2-3	.
CASTWDSEDTQYF	TRBV7-2	TRBJ2-3	.
CASSLASVTYEQYF	TRBV7-9	TRBJ2-7	.
CASAERGGSTDTQYF	TRBV18	TRBJ2-3	.
CASSIRPGSSYEQYF	TRBV19	TRBJ2-7	.
CASSSPGDTEAFF	TRBV28	TRBJ1-1	.
CASSPGDSNQPQHF	TRBV11-2	TRBJ1-5	.
CASSLQGGGGNTIYF	TRBV5-4	TRBJ1-3	few
CASRGAGGTYEQYF	TRBV19	TRBJ2-7	.
CASSQEGPGGGELFF	TRBV4-3	TRBJ2-2	.
CASSSGQVFREQYF	TRBV28	TRBJ2-7	.
CASQGVAAGNTIYF	TRBV11-3	TRBJ1-3	.
CASSLKADGGELFF	TRBV5-4	TRBJ2-2	.
CASSPSGGETQYF	TRBV4-3	TRBJ2-5	.
CASSLPLGARNEQYF	TRBV28	TRBJ2-7	.
CASSPSRHEQYF	TRBV5-1	TRBJ2-7	.
CASSSSGTGYAGELFF	TRBV7-9	TRBJ2-2	once